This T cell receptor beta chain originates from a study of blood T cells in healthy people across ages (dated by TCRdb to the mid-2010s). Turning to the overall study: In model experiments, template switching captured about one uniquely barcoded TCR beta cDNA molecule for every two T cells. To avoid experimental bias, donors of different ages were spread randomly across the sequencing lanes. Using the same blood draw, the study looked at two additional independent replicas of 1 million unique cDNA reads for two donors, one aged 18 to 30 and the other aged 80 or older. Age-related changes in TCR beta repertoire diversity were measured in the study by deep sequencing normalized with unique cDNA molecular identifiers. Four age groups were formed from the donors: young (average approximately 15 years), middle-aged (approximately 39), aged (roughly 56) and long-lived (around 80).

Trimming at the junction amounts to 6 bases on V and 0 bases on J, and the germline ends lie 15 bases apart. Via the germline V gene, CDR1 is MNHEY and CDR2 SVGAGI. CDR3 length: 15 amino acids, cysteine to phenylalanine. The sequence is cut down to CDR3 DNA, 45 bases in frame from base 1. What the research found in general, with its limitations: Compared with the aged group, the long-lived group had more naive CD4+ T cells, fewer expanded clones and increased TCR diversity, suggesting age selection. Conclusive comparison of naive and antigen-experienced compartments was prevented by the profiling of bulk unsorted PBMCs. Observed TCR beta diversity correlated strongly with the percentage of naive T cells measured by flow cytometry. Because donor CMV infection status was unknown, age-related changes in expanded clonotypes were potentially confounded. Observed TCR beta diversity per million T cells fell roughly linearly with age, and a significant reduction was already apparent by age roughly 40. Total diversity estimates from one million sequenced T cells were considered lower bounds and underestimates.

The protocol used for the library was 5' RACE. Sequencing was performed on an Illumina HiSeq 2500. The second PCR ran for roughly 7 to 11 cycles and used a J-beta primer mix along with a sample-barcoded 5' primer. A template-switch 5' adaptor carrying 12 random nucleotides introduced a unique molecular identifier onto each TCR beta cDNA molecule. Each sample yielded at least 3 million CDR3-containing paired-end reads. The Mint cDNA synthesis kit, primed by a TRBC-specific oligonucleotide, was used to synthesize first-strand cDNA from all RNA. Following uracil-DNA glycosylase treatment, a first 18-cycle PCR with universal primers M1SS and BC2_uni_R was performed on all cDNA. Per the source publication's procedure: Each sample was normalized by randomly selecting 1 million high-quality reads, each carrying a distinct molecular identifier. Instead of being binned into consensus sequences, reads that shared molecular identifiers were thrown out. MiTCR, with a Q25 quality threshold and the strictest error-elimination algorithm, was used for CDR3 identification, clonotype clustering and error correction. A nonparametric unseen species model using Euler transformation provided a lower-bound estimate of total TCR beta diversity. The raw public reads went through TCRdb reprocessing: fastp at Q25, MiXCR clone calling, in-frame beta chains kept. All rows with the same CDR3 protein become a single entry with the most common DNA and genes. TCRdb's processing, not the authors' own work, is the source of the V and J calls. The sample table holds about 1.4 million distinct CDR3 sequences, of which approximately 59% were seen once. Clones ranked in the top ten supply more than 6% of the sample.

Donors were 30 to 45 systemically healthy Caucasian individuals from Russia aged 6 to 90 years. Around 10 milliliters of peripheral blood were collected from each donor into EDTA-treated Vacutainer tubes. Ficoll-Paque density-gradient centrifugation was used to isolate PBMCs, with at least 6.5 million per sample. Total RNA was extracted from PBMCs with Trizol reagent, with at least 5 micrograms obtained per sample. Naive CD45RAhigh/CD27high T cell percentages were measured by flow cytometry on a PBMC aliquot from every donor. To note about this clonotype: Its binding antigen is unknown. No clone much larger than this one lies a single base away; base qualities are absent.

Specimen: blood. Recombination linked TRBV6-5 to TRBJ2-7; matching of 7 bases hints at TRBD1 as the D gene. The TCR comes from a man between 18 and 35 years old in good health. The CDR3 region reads CASRAGQSFSYEQYF. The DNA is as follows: TGTGCCAGCAGGGCGGGACAGAGCTTCTCCTACGAGCAGTACTTC.